This TCR beta chain was captured by sequencing in a study of OX40 agonist ivuxolimab in advanced cancers. Findings and limits, study-wide: At 0.1 to 3.0 mg/kg and by week 6, clonal expansion occurred in CD4+ and CD8+ blood T cells.

From germline, CDR1 is KGHSH and CDR2 LQKENI. There are 14 residues in the CDR3. V shed 4 bases and J shed 2 bases, with 9 bases lying between them. Concerning this clone itself: Its antigen is not identified.

Profiled with immunoSEQ multiplex PCR; TCRdb holds only in-frame clones, not every one. The sample includes approximately 90,000 clones, roughly nine tenths of them seen just once. The receptor was isolated from an adult with an advanced solid tumor such as melanoma, head and neck, liver or kidney cancer. The chain joins TRBV18 to TRBJ2-1; D perhaps matches TRBD2 (5 bases). The sample here was CD4+ or CD8+ T cells sorted from blood, taken in a trial of the OX40 agonist ivuxolimab. CDR3 coding DNA: TGTGCCAGCTCACTGTCCGGGACCTACAATGAGCAGTTCTTC. Translating gives CASSLSGTYNEQFF.